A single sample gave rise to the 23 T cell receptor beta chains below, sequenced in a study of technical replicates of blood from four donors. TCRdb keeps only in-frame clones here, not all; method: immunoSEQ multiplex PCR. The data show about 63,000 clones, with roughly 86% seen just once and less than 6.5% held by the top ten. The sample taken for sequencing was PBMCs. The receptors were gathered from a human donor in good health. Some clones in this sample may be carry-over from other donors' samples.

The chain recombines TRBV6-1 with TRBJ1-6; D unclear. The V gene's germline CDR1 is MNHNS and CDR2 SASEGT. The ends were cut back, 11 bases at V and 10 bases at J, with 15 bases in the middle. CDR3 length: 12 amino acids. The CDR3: CALRDPGSPLHF. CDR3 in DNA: TGTGCCTTAAGGGATCCGGGGTCACCCCTCCACTTT.

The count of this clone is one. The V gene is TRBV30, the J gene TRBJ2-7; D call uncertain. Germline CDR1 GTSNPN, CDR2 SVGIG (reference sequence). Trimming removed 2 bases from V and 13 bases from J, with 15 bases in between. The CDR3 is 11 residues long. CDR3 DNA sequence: TGTGCCTGGAGTTCTAGGATCTCCCTTTACTTC. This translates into CAWSSRISLYF.

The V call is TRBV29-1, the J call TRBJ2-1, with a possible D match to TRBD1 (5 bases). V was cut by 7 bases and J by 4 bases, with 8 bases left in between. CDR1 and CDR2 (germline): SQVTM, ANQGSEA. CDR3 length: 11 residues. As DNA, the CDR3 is TGCAGCGCCGACAGTTACAATGAGCAGTTCTTC. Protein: CSADSYNEQFF.

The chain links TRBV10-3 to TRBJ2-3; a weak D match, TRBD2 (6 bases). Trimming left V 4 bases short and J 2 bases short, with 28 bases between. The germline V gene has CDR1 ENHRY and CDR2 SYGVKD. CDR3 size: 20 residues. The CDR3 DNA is TGTGCCATCAGTGGGACCGGTCCCCTGAGCGGGCCCTTCAACACAGATACGCAGTATTTT. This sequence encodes CAISGTGPLSGPFNTDTQYF.

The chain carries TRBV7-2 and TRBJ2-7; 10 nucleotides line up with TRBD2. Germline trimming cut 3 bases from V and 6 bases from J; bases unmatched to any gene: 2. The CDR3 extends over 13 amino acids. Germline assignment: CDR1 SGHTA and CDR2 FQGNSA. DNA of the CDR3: TGTGCCAGCAGCTTCCTAGCGGGGGTCGAGCAGTACTTC. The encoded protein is CASSFLAGVEQYF.

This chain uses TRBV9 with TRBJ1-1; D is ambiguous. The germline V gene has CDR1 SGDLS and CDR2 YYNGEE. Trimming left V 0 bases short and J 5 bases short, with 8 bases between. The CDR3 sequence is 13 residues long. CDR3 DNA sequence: TGTGCCAGCAGCGTAGGTACTCTGACTGAAGCTTTCTTT. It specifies CASSVGTLTEAFF.

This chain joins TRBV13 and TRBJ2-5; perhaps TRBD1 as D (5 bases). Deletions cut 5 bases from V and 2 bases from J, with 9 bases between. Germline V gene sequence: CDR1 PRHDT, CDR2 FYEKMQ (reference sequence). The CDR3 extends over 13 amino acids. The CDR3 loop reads CASSHQGQETQYF. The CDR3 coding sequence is TGTGCCAGCAGCCACCAGGGACAAGAGACCCAGTACTTC.

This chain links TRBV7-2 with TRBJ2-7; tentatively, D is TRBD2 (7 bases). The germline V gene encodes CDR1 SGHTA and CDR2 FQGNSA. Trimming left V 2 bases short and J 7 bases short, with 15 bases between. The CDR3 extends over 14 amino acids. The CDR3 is CASSLWGGLQEQYF. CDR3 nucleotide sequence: TGTGCCAGCAGCTTATGGGGGGGCCTTCAAGAGCAGTACTTC.

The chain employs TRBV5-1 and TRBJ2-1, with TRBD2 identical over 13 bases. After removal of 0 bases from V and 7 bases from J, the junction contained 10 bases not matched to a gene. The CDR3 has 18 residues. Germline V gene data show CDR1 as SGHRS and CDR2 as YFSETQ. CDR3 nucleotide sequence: TGCGCCAGCAGCTTGGACCCTACCGGGACTAGCGGGAATAATGAGCAGTTCTTC. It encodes CASSLDPTGTSGNNEQFF.

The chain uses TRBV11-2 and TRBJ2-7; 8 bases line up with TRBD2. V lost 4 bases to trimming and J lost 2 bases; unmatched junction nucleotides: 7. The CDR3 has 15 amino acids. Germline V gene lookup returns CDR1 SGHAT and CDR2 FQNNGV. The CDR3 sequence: CASSYASGQTYEQYF. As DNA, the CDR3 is TGTGCCAGCAGCTACGCTAGCGGGCAGACCTACGAGCAGTACTTC.

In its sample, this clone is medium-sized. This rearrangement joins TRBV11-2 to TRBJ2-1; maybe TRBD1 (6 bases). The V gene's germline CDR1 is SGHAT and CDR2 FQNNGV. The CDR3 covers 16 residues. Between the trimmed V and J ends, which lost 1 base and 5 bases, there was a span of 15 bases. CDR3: CASSLVAGQWNNEQFF. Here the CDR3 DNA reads TGTGCCAGCAGCTTAGTAGCAGGACAGTGGAACAATGAGCAGTTCTTC. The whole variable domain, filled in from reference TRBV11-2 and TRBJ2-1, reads EAGVAQSPRYKIIEKRQSVAFWCNPISGHATLYWYQQILGQGPKLLIQFQNNGVVDDSQLPKDRFSAERLKGVDSTLKIQPAKLEDSAVYLCASSLVAGQWNNEQFFGPGTRLTVL.

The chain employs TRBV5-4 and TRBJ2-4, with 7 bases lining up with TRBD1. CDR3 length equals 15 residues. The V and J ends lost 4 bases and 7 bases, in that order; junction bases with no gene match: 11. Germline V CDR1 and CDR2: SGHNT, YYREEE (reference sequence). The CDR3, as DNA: TGTGCCAGCAGCCCCCGGGACAGAAAACCTAACATTCAGTACTTC. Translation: CASSPRDRKPNIQYF.

CDR3 nucleotides: TGTGCCAGCAGTGGACAGGGATTCACCTACGAGCAGTACTTC. It yields the protein CASSGQGFTYEQYF. The chain employs TRBV2 and TRBJ2-7; 7 nucleotides match TRBD1. The CDR3 covers 14 residues. With 4 bases clipped from V and 2 bases from J, the junction kept 5 bases outside the gene matches. In germline, CDR1 is SNHLY, CDR2 FYNNEI.

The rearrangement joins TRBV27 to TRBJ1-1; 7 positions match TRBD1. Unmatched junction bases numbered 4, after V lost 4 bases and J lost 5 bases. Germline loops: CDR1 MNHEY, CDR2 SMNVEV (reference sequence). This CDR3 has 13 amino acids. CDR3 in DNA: TGTGCCAGCAGTTCATACAGGGGAACTGAAGCTTTCTTT. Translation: CASSSYRGTEAFF.

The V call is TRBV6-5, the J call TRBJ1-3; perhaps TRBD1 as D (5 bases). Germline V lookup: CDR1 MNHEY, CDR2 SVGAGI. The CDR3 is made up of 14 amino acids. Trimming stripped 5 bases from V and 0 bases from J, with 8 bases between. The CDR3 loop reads CASSQGFSGNTIYF. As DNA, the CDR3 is TGTGCCAGCAGTCAGGGATTCTCTGGAAACACCATATATTTT.

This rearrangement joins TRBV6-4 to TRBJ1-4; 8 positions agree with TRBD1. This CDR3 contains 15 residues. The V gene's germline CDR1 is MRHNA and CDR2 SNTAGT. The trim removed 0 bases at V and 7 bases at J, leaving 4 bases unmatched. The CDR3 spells CASSDSRTGREKLFF. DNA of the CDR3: TGTGCCAGCAGTGACTCGCGGACAGGGCGTGAAAAACTGTTTTTT.

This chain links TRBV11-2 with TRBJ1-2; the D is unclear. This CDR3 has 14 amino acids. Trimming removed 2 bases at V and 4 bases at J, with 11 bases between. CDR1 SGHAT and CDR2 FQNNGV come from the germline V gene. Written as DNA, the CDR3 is TGTGCCAGCAGCTTATATGAGGGTGTCTATGGCTACACCTTC. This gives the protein CASSLYEGVYGYTF.

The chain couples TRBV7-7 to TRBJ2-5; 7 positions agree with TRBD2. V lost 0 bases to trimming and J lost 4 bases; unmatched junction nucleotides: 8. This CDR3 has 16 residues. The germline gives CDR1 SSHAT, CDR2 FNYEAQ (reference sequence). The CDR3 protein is CASSLASGGQGETQYF. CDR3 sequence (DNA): TGTGCCAGCAGCTTAGCGTCGGGAGGACAAGGAGAGACCCAGTACTTC.

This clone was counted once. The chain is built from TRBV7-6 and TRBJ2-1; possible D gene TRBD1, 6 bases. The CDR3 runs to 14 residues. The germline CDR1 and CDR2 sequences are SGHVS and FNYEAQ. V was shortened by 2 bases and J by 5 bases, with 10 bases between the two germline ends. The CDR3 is CASSLQQGNNEQFF. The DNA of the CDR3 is TGTGCCAGCAGCTTACAACAGGGCAACAATGAGCAGTTCTTC. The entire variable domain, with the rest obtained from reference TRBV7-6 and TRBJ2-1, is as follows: GAGVSQSPRYKVTKRGQDVALRCDPISGHVSLYWYRQALGQGPEFLTYFNYEAQQDKSGLPNDRFSAERPEGSISTLTIQRTEQRDSAMYRCASSLQQGNNEQFFGPGTRLTVL.

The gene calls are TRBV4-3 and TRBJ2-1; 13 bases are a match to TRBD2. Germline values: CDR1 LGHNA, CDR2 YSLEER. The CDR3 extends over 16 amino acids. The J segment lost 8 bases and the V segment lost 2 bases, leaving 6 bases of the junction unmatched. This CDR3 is CASSQRTSGSRYEQFF. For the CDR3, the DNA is TGCGCCAGCAGCCAAAGGACTAGCGGGAGTCGCTATGAGCAGTTCTTC.

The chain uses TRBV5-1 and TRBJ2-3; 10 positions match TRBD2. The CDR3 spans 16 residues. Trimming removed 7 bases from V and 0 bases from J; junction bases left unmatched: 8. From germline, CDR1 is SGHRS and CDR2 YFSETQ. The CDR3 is CASRRTSGASTDTQYF. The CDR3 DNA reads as TGCGCCAGCCGAAGGACTAGCGGAGCTAGCACAGATACGCAGTATTTT.

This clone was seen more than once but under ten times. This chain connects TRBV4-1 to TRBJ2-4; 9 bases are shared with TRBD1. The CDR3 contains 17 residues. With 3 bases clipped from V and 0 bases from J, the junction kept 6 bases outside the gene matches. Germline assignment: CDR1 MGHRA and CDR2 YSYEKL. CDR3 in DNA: TGCGCCAGCAGCCACCAACAGGGGGCTCTAGCCAAAAACATTCAGTACTTC. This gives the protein CASSHQQGALAKNIQYF.

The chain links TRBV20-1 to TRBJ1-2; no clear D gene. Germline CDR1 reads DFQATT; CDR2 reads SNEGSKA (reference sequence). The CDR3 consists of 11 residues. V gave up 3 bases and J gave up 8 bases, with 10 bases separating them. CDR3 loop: CSASHERGYTF. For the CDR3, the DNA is TGCAGTGCTAGCCACGAACGGGGCTACACCTTC.